The 8 T cell receptor beta chains given below trace back to one sample, sequenced in a study of blood T cell repertoires in COVID-19. Sequenced by immunoSEQ multiplex PCR; TCRdb stores in-frame clones only, minus some. The sample includes about 150,000 clones, approximately 79% of them seen just once. The sequencing input was PBMCs or T cells enriched from blood (not recorded which). The receptors originated from a man aged 50 or older who had recovered from COVID-19.

This clone has only one observation. In nucleotides, the CDR3 is TGTGCCAGCAGCAACAGACAGGGGTTCGTCGACACTGAAGCTTTCTTT. The encoded protein is CASSNRQGFVDTEAFF. The genes are TRBV7-9 and TRBJ1-1; TRBD1 matches 8 bases. V lost 5 bases, J lost 3 bases, and 11 bases stayed unmatched. Germline CDR1 SEHNR, CDR2 FQNEAQ (reference sequence). CDR3 length equals 16 residues.

The sample holds a few counts of this clone. The genes are TRBV2 and TRBJ1-5, with 8 nucleotides matching TRBD1. Unmatched junction bases numbered 8, after V lost 7 bases and J lost 3 bases. Germline-derived CDR1 and CDR2 are SNHLY and FYNNEI. The CDR3 spans 15 residues. Written as DNA, the CDR3 is TGTGCCAGCAACGGACAGGGAATGGTCAATCAGCCCCAGCATTTT. It yields the protein CASNGQGMVNQPQHF. The variable domain in full, with the rest retrieved from reference TRBV2 and TRBJ1-5, is EPEVTQTPSHQVTQMGQEVILRCVPISNHLYFYWYRQILGQKVEFLVSFYNNEISEKSEIFDDQFSVERPDGSNFTLKIRSTKLEDSAMYFCASNGQGMVNQPQHFGDGTRLSIL.

This clone was counted a single time. This CDR3 reads CASSSDWSYEQYF. DNA for the CDR3: TGTGCCAGCAGCTCGGACTGGTCCTACGAGCAGTACTTC. The chain joins TRBV11-3 to TRBJ2-7, with D maybe TRBD2 (5 bases). V shed 4 bases and J shed 1 base, with 8 bases lying between them. Germline V gene data show CDR1 as SGHNT and CDR2 as YENEEA. This CDR3 contains 13 residues.

The chain couples TRBV18 to TRBJ2-7; TRBD1 agrees at 10 bases. In germline, CDR1 is KGHSH, CDR2 LQKENI. J lost 2 bases, V lost 5 bases, and 9 bases had no gene match. The CDR3 consists of 16 residues. CDR3: CASSTTPGQGTYEQYF. The CDR3 nucleotides are TGTGCCAGCTCAACGACCCCGGGACAGGGGACCTACGAGCAGTACTTC.

V and J are TRBV21-1 and TRBJ1-3; the table gives TRBD1 as D, unverified against the DNA. TRBV21-1 is assigned pseudogene status. The CDR3 is 14 amino acids. The CDR3 protein is CASRQGARGNTIYF. The DNA for the CDR3 is TGTGCCAGCCGCCAGGGGGCGAGGGGAAACACCATATATTTT.

V gene TRBV4-1 combines with J gene TRBJ1-2, with D uncertain. CDR3 length: 12 residues. The germline CDR1 and CDR2 sequences are MGHRA and YSYEKL. V lost 3 bases, J lost 6 bases, and 8 bases lay in between. CDR3 in DNA: TGCGCCAGCAGCCATATTACAGATGGCTACACCTTC. It translates to CASSHITDGYTF.

The rearrangement joins TRBV19 to TRBJ1-5, with 10 bases aligning to TRBD1. The CDR3 has 15 residues. Unmatched junction bases numbered 5, after V lost 3 bases and J lost 6 bases. Germline-derived CDR1 and CDR2 are LNHDA and SQIVND (reference sequence). This CDR3 reads CASSIADRGSQPQHF. The CDR3 DNA is TGTGCCAGTAGTATTGCGGACAGGGGGAGTCAGCCCCAGCATTTT.

The gene calls are TRBV12-3 or TRBV12-4 and TRBJ1-2; no reliable D call. The ends were cut back, 6 bases at V and 3 bases at J, with 11 bases in the middle. CDR3 length: 13 amino acids. The CDR3 region has the DNA TGTGCCAGCAGCCCCGGAGCGGACTATGGCTACACCTTC. As protein: CASSPGADYGYTF.